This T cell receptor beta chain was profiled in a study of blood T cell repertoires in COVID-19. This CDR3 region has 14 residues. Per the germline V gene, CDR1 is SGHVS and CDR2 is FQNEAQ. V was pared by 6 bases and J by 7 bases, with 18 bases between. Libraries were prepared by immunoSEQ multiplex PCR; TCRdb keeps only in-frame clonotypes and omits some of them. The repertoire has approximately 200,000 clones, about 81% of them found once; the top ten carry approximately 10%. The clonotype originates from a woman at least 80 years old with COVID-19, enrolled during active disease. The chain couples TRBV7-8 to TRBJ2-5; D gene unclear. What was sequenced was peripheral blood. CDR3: CASSTTYSVRTQYF. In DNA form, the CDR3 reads TGTGCCAGCAGTACTACCTACTCAGTCCGGACCCAGTACTTC.